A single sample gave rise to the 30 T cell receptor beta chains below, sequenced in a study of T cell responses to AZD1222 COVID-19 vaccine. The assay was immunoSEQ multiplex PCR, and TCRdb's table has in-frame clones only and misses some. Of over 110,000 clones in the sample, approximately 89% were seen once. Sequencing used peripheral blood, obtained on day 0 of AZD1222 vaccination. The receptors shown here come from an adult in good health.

CDR3 sequence: CASTTGTSPSEQYF. The CDR3 region has the DNA TGTGCCAGCACAACCGGGACTAGCCCCTCCGAGCAGTACTTC. The chain links TRBV27 to TRBJ2-7; TRBD2 matches 9 bases. The germline CDR1 and CDR2 sequences are MNHEY and SMNVEV (reference sequence). V gave up 7 bases and J gave up 6 bases; unmatched junction bases: 10. The CDR3 consists of 14 residues.

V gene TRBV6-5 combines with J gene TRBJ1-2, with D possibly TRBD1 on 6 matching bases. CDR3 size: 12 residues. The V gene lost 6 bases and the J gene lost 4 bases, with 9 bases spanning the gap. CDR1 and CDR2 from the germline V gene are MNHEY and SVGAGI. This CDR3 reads CASSRGAYGYTF. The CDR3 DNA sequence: TGTGCCAGCAGCCGGGGGGCCTATGGCTACACCTTC.

The CDR3 DNA reads as TGTGCCAGCAGCGTTAGGCCCTCAGGCCGCGCAGATACGCAGTATTTT. This encodes CASSVRPSGRADTQYF. The chain recombines TRBV9 with TRBJ2-3; D is undetermined. The CDR3 runs to 16 residues. The germline CDR1 and CDR2 sequences are SGDLS and YYNGEE. The germline V and J ends were trimmed by 2 bases and 4 bases, with 17 bases remaining between them.

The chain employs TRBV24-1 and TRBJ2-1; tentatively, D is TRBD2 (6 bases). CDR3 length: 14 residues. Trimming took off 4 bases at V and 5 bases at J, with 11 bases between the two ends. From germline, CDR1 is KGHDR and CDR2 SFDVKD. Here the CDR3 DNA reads TGTGCCACCAGTGAGGCGGGAATCCACAATGAGCAGTTCTTC. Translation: CATSEAGIHNEQFF.

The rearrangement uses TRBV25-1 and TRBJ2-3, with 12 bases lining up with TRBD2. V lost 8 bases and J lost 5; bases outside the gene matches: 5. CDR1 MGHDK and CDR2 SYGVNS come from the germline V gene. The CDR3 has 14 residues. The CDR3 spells CASGLAGLIDTQYF. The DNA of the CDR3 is TGTGCCAGCGGACTAGCGGGGTTGATAGATACGCAGTATTTT.

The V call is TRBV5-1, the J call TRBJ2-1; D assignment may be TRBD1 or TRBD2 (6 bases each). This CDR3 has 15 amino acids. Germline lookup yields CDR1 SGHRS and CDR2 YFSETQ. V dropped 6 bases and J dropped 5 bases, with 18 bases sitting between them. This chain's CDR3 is CASTRSGAAHNEQFF. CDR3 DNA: TGCGCCAGCACCCGGTCGGGGGCAGCTCACAATGAGCAGTTCTTC.

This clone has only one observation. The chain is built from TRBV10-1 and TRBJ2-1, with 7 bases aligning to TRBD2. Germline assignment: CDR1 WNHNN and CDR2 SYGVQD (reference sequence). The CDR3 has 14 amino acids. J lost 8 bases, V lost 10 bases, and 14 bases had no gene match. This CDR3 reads CATSLGGRADEQFF. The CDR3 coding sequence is TGCGCCACATCCTTGGGCGGGAGAGCCGATGAGCAGTTCTTC.

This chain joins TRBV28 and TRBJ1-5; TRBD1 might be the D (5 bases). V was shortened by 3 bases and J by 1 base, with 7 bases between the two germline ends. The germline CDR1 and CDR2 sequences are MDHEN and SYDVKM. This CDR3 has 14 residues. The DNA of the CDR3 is TGTGCCAGCAGTTTCTGGGGGAGCAATCAGCCCCAGCATTTT. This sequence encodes CASSFWGSNQPQHF.

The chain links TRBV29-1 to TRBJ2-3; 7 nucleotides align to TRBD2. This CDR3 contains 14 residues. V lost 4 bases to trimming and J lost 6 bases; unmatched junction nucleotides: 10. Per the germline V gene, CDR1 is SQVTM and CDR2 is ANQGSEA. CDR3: CSVVASGKGDTQYF. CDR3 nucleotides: TGCAGCGTTGTAGCTAGCGGCAAGGGGGATACGCAGTATTTT.

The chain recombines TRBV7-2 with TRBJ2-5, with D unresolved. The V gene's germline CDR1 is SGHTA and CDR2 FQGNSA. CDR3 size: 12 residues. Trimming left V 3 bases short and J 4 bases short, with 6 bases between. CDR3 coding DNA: TGTGCCAGCAGCTTCTGGGGAGAGACCCAGTACTTC. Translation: CASSFWGETQYF.

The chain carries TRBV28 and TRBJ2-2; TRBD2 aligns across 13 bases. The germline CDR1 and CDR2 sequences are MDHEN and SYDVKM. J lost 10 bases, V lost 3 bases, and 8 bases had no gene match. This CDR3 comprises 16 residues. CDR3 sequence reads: CASSFRTSGRAVELFF. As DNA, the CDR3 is TGTGCCAGCAGTTTTCGCACTAGCGGGAGGGCCGTGGAGCTGTTTTTT. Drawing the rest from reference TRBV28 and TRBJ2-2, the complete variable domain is DVKVTQSSRYLVKRTGEKVFLECVQDMDHENMFWYRQDPGLGLRLIYFSYDVKMKEKGDIPEGYSVSREKKERFSLILESASTNQTSMYLCASSFRTSGRAVELFFGEGSRLTVL.

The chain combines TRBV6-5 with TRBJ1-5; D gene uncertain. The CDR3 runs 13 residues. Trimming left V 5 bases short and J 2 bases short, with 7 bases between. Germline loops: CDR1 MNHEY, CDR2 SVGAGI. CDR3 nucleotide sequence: TGTGCCAGCAGTCTAGGTCGCAATCAGCCCCAGCATTTT. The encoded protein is CASSLGRNQPQHF.

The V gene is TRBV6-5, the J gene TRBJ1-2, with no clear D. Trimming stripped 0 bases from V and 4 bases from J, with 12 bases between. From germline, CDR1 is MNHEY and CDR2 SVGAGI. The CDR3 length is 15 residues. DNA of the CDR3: TGTGCCAGCAGTTACTCAGGGCAGGAGCCCTATGGCTACACCTTC. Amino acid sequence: CASSYSGQEPYGYTF.

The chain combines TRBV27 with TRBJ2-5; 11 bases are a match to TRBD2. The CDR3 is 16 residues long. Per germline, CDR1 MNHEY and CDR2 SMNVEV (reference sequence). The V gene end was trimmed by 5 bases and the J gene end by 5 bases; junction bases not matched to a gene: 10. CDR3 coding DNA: TGTGCCAGCAGTCTCGGGACTAGCGGCTTCGGGGAGACCCAGTACTTC. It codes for CASSLGTSGFGETQYF.

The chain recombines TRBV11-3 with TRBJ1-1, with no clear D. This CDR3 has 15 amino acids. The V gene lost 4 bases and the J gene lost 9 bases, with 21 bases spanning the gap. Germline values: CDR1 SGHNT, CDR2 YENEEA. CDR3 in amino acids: CASSSGSGRQPQAFF. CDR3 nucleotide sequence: TGTGCCAGCAGCTCCGGGTCGGGAAGGCAACCTCAAGCTTTCTTT.

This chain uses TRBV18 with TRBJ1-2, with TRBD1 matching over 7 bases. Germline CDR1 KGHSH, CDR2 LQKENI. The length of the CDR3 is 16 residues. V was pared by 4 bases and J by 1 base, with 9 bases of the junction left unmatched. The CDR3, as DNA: TGTGCCAGCTCACGAGAGATGGGACAGATTAACTATGGCTACACCTTC. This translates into CASSREMGQINYGYTF.

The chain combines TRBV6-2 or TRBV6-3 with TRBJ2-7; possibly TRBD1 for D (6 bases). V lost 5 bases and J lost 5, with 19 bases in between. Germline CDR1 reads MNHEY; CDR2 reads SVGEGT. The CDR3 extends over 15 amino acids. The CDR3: CASSDPGQLRHEQYF. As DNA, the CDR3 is TGTGCCAGCAGTGACCCGGGACAATTACGGCACGAGCAGTACTTC.

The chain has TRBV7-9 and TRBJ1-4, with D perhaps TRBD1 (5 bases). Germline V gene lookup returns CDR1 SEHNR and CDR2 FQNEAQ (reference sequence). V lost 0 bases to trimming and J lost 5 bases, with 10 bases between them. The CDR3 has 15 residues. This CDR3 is CASSLALRQNEKLFF. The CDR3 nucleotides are TGTGCCAGCAGCTTAGCGCTACGACAGAATGAAAAACTGTTTTTT.

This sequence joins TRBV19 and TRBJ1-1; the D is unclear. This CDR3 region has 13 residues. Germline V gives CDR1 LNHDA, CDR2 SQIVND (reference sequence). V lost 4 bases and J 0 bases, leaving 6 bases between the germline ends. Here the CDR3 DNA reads TGTGCCAGTAGTAGGCGAGTGAACACTGAAGCTTTCTTT. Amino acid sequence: CASSRRVNTEAFF.

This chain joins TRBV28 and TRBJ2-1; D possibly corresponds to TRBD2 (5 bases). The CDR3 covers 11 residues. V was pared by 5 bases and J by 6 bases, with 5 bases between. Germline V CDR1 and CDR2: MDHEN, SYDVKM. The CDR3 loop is CASSRGNEQFF. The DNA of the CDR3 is TGTGCCAGCAGTCGGGGCAATGAGCAGTTCTTC.

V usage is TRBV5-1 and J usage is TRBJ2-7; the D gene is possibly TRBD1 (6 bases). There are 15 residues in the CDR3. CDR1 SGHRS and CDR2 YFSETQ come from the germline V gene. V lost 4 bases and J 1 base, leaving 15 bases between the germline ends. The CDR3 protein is CASSQSGTKSYEQYF. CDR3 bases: TGCGCCAGCAGCCAAAGTGGGACAAAATCCTACGAGCAGTACTTC.

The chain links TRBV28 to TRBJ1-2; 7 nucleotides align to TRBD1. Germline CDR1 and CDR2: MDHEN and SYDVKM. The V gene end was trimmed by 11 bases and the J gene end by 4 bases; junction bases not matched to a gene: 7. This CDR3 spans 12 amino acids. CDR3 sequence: CAGWRTGYGYTF. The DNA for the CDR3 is TGTGCCGGATGGAGGACAGGCTATGGCTACACCTTC.

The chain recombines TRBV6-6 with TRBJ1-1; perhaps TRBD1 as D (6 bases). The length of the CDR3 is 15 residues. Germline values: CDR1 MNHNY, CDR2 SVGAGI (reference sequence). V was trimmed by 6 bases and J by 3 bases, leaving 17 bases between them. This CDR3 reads CASSLGGARYTEAFF. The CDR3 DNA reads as TGTGCCAGCAGCCTCGGGGGGGCCCGGTACACTGAAGCTTTCTTT.

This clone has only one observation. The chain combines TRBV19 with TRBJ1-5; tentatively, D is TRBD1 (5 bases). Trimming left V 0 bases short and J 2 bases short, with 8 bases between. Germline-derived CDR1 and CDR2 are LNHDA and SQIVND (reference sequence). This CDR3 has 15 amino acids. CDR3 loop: CASSIDGGGNQPQHF. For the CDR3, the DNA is TGTGCCAGTAGTATAGATGGGGGGGGCAATCAGCCCCAGCATTTT.

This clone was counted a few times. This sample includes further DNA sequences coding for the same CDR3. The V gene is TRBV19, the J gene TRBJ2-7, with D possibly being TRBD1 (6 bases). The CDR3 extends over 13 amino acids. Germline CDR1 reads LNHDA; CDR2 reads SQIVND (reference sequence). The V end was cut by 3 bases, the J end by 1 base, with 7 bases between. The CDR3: CASSIGTSYEQYF. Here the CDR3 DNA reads TGTGCCAGTAGTATCGGGACATCCTACGAGCAGTACTTC.

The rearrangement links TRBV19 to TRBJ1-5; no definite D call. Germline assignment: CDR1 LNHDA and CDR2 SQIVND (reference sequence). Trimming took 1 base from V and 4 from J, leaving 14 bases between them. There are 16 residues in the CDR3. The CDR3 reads CASSIVVSKANQPQHF. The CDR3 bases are TGTGCCAGTAGTATAGTTGTTTCGAAGGCTAATCAGCCCCAGCATTTT.

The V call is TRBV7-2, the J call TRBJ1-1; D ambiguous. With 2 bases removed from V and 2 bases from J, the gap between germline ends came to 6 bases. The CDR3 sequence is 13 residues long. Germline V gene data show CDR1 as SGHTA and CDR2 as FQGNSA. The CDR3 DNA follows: TGTGCCAGCAGCTTAACAAGTAACACTGAAGCTTTCTTT. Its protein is CASSLTSNTEAFF.

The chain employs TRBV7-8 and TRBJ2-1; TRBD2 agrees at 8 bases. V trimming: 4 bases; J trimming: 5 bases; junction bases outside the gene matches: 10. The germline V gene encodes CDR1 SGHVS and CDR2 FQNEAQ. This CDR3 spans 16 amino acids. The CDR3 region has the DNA TGTGCCAGCAGCTGGCACTATAGCGGGGAAAACAATGAGCAGTTCTTC. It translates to CASSWHYSGENNEQFF.

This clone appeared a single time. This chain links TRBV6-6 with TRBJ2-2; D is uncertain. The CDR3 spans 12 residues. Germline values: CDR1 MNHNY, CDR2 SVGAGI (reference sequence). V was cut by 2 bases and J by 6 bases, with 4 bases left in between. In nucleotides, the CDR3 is TGTGCCAGCAGTTACGAGCCCGGGGAGCTGTTTTTT. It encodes CASSYEPGELFF.

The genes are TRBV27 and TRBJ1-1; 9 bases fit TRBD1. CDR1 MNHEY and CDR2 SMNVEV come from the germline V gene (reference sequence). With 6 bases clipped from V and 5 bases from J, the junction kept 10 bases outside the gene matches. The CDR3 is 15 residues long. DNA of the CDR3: TGTGCCAGCAGCCCTTACAGGGGGCAAGGAACTGAAGCTTTCTTT. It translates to CASSPYRGQGTEAFF.